This T cell receptor beta chain was retrieved from a study of blood T cell repertoires in COVID-19 (dated by TCRdb to 2018 to 2020). Broadly, across the study: Samples from collaborators originated in the United States, Italy and Spain and spanned both the acute and convalescent phases of COVID-19. The prospective study material was composed of cDNA or gDNA derived from T cells, B-cell-depleted T cells, or PBMCs. Subjects who had been exposed to COVID-19, were actively infected with it, or had recovered from it provided the deeply sampled blood TCRbeta repertoires that made up the dataset. The repertoires were made available in a free public database intended to serve as a resource for research on the immune response to SARS-CoV-2. Samples came from the ongoing ImmuneRACE study (first 160 participants) plus 1,254 subjects from 6 global collaborators. A de-identified subject ID, COVID-19 status, age in years and sex were almost always included in the sample metadata. Where available, HLA class I and class II types were taken from metadata supplied by the sample provider and were not determined by assay-based typing.

What the research found in general, with its limitations: How much clinical and demographic metadata was included differed by source and by participant, and the metadata was provided uncurated.

The immunoSEQ Assay, a bias-controlled multiplex PCR, was used to amplify TCRbeta CDR3 regions from genomic DNA. Processing in the source paper ran as follows. The number of nucleated cells in each sample was estimated from the amplification of reference gene primers within the assay. To quantify the absolute abundance of each unique TCRbeta CDR3 rearrangement, sequence reads were collapsed and filtered. For each sample, productive Simpson clonality was calculated as the square root of Simpson's diversity index across productive rearrangements. TCRdb stores this immuneACCESS table with in-frame sequences only. Part of the clones is absent; in the studies checked, under half of the shortfall reflects unresolved V genes, and no reason is known for the rest. V and J calls plus clone size are reproduced from that table; the DNA served to infer D and trimming. In this sample the table shows some 280,000 clones, around 81% of which occur a single time. Of the sample, around 4% falls within the top ten clones.

In regard to this clone: Its target antigen remains unknown. Base qualities are not at hand, and no much larger clone is one base apart.

The collaborating institutions used their own protocols to collect whole blood in K2EDTA tubes. Collaborator samples were shipped for TCRbeta analysis as frozen whole blood, isolated PBMCs, or DNA extracted from either sample type. The sequence came from a woman aged 50 to 60 with active or convalescent COVID-19. The sample taken for sequencing was peripheral blood.

The CDR3 amino acid sequence is: CASSLRFRTPSTDTQYF. The nucleotide sequence reads as follows: TGTGCCAGCAGCTTGCGATTCCGGACTCCTAGCACAGATACGCAGTATTTT. The V gene is TRBV5-5 and the J gene is TRBJ2-3; a weak D assignment points to TRBD2 (5 bases agree). Relative to germline, V is 1 base shorter and J is 0 bases shorter, with 15 bases between their ends. The CDR3 numbers 17 residues from cysteine through phenylalanine. Only the CDR3 region is kept as DNA, spanning 51 bases read in frame from base 1. CDR1 and CDR2 were assigned from the germline V gene (reference sequence) as SGHKS and YYEKEE.